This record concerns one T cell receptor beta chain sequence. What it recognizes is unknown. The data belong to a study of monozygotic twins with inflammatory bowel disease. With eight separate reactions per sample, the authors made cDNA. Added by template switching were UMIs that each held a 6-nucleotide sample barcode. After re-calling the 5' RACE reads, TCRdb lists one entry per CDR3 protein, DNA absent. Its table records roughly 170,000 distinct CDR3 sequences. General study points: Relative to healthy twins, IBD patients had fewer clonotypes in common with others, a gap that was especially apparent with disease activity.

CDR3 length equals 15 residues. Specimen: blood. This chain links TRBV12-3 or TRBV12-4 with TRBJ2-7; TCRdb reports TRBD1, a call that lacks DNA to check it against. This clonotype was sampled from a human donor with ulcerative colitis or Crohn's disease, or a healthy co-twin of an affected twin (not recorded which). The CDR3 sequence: CASSFMGQGGGREYF.